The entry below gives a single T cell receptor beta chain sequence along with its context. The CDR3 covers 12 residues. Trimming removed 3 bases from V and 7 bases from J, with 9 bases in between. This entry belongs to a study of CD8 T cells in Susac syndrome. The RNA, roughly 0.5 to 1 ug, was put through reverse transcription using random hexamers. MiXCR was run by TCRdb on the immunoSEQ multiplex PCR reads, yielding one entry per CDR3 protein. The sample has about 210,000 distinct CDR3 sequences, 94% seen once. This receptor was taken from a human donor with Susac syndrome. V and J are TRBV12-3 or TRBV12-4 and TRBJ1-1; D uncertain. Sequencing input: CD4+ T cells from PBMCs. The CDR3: CASSLDENEAFF. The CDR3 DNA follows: TGTGCCAGCAGTTTGGATGAAAATGAAGCTTTCTTT.